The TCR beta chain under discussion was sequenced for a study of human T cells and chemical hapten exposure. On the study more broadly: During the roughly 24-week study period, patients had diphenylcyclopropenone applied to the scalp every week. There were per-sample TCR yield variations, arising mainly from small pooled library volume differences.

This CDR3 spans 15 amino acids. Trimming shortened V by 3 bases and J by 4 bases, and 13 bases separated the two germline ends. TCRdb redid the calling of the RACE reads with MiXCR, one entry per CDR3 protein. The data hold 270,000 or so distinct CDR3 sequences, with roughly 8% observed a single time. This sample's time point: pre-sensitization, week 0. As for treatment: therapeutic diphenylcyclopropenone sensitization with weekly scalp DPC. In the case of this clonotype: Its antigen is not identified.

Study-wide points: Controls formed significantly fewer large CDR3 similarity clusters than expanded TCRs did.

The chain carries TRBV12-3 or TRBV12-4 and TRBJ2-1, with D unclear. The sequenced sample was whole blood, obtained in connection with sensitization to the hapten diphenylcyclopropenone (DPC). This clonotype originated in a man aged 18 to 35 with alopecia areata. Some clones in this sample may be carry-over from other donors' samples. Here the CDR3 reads CASSFGRGIYNEQFF. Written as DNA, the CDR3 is TGTGCCAGCAGTTTTGGGCGAGGAATATACAATGAGCAGTTCTTC.